The 21 T cell receptor beta chains below all came from one sample that was sequenced in a study of blood T cell repertoires in COVID-19. Some clones are missing from TCRdb's copy, which holds only in-frame ones; the method was immunoSEQ multiplex PCR. Of some 270,000 clones detected, about 87% appear once; the ten largest clones hold about 3.1%. What was sequenced was PBMCs or T cells enriched from blood (not recorded which). The source of these receptors is a woman in her thirties or forties who had been exposed to COVID-19.

V and J are TRBV13 and TRBJ2-5, with 9 bases that match TRBD1. The trim removed 6 bases at V and 5 bases at J, leaving 13 bases unmatched. The CDR3 has 16 residues. Germline V lookup: CDR1 PRHDT, CDR2 FYEKMQ (reference sequence). The CDR3 bases are TGTGCCAGCAGACCAGAACAGGGGGCTGGCAGGGAGACCCAGTACTTC. It yields the protein CASRPEQGAGRETQYF.

This clone occurred once. The rearrangement uses TRBV7-3 and TRBJ2-2, with D perhaps TRBD1 (6 bases). The CDR3 is made up of 16 amino acids. V dropped 5 bases and J dropped 1 base, with 14 bases sitting between them. Looked up from germline, CDR1 is SGHTA and CDR2 is FQGTGA. CDR3 DNA: TGTGCCAGCAGCCACCGGGACACTAAGAACACCGGGGAGCTGTTTTTT. It specifies CASSHRDTKNTGELFF.

V and J are TRBV2 and TRBJ1-5; 8 positions agree with TRBD1. Germline CDR1 is SNHLY and CDR2 is FYNNEI. Unmatched junction bases numbered 12, after V lost 7 bases and J lost 7 bases. The CDR3 sequence is 15 residues long. For the CDR3, the DNA is TGTGCCAGCACCGCCCCAGGGGGCGTGGGACAGCCCCAGCATTTT. Protein: CASTAPGGVGQPQHF.

The chain joins TRBV7-9 to TRBJ2-5; 15 bases are shared with TRBD2. The V gene's germline CDR1 is SEHNR and CDR2 FQNEAQ (reference sequence). The CDR3 covers 19 residues. Unmatched junction bases numbered 15, after V lost 5 bases and J lost 5 bases. The CDR3 here is CASSPHRGLAGGRRETQYF. The CDR3 DNA follows: TGTGCCAGCAGCCCCCACCGGGGACTAGCGGGAGGTCGTCGGGAGACCCAGTACTTC.

The chain has TRBV11-3 and TRBJ1-1, with D perhaps TRBD1 (5 bases). This CDR3 is 13 amino acids long. The V gene lost 6 bases and the J gene lost 5 bases, with 13 bases spanning the gap. Germline V gives CDR1 SGHNT, CDR2 YENEEA. CDR3 coding DNA: TGTGCCAGCAGACCCGGGGGACGGACTGAAGCTTTCTTT. Amino acids: CASRPGGRTEAFF. Combining the CDR3 with reference TRBV11-3 and TRBJ1-1 gives the whole variable domain EAGVVQSPRYKIIEKKQPVAFWCNPISGHNTLYWYLQNLGQGPELLIRYENEEAVDDSQLPKDRFSAERLKGVDSTLKIQPAELGDSAVYLCASRPGGRTEAFFGQGTRLTVV.

The sample holds one count of this clone. This rearrangement joins TRBV28 to TRBJ1-6, with 7 bases aligning to TRBD1. The CDR3 length is 18 residues. CDR1 is MDHEN and CDR2 is SYDVKM in the germline V gene. V lost 5 bases and J lost 5; bases outside the gene matches: 15. CDR3 sequence: CASSPPRTGVFNNSPLHF. The CDR3 nucleotides are TGTGCCAGCAGTCCCCCCCGCACAGGGGTTTTTAATAATTCACCCCTCCACTTT.

The chain combines TRBV7-2 with TRBJ2-1, with a tentative D call TRBD2 (5 bases). The ends were cut back, 2 bases at V and 0 bases at J, with 8 bases in the middle. The CDR3 totals 15 residues. Germline assignment: CDR1 SGHTA and CDR2 FQGNSA. The DNA for the CDR3 is TGTGCCAGCAGCTTAACGGGAAGCTCCTACAATGAGCAGTTCTTC. This translates into CASSLTGSSYNEQFF.

Turning to this clone: The junction differs from germline at one of its ends, possibly a read error. J is TRBJ2-3 and V is TRBV5-1, with 11 bases aligning to TRBD2. Germline V gives CDR1 SGHRS, CDR2 YFSETQ. There are 16 residues in the CDR3. The CDR3 sequence is CASSLGLAGLTDTQYF. For the CDR3, the DNA is TGTGCCAGCAGCTTAGGACTAGCGGGCCTCACAGATACGCAGTATTTT.

To note about this clone: Other DNA sequences from this sample encode an identical CDR3 as well. The chain uses TRBV7-9 and TRBJ1-5; 7 positions agree with TRBD1. V lost 3 bases and J lost 7; bases outside the gene matches: 3. This CDR3 spans 13 amino acids. CDR1 and CDR2 from the germline V gene are SEHNR and FQNEAQ (reference sequence). The DNA of the CDR3 is TGTGCCAGCAGCTTGACAGGGAACCAGCCCCAGCATTTT. As protein: CASSLTGNQPQHF.

The chain is built from TRBV25-1 and TRBJ1-1; possibly TRBD1 for D (5 bases). This CDR3 has 11 amino acids. The germline V gene has CDR1 MGHDK and CDR2 SYGVNS. Trimming removed 4 bases from V and 10 bases from J, with 10 bases in between. The CDR3 region has the DNA TGTGCCAGCAGTGGGGGGGTAGCAGCTTTCTTT. This sequence encodes CASSGGVAAFF. The entire variable domain, with the rest obtained from reference TRBV25-1 and TRBJ1-1, is as follows: EADIYQTPRYLVIGTGKKITLECSQTMGHDKMYWYQQDPGMELHLIHYSYGVNSTEKGDLSSESTVSRIRTEHFPLTLESARPSHTSQYLCASSGGVAAFFGQGTRLTVV.

This chain connects TRBV25-1 to TRBJ2-1, with D perhaps TRBD2 (7 bases). V gave up 6 bases and J gave up 6 bases, with 24 bases separating them. CDR1 MGHDK and CDR2 SYGVNS come from the germline V gene. The CDR3 totals 17 residues. The CDR3 sequence is CASSPTGGPPPGNEQFF. The CDR3 bases are TGTGCCAGCAGCCCCACCGGGGGGCCCCCTCCCGGCAATGAGCAGTTCTTC.

The chain links TRBV7-3 to TRBJ2-2, with D unresolved. The germline V and J ends were trimmed by 4 bases and 4 bases, with 7 bases remaining between them. The V gene's germline CDR1 is SGHTA and CDR2 FQGTGA. This CDR3 spans 13 amino acids. The DNA for the CDR3 is TGTGCCAGCAGCTCCTTCCTCACCGGGGAGCTGTTTTTT. Protein: CASSSFLTGELFF. The whole variable domain, remainder taken from reference TRBV7-3 and TRBJ2-2, is GAGVSQTPSNKVTEKGKYVELRCDPISGHTALYWYRQSLGQGPEFLIYFQGTGAADDSGLPNDRFFAVRPEGSVSTLKIQRTERGDSAVYLCASSSFLTGELFFGEGSRLTVL.

The chain links TRBV5-5 to TRBJ1-1; the D gene is possibly TRBD1 (5 bases). The germline gives CDR1 SGHKS, CDR2 YYEKEE (reference sequence). V was cut by 2 bases and J by 7 bases, with 12 bases left in between. The CDR3 spans 13 residues. CDR3 DNA: TGTGCCAGCAGCTTCCCAGGGTCCGGTGAAGCTTTCTTT. Translating gives CASSFPGSGEAFF.

This clone was recorded only once. The rearrangement uses TRBV19 and TRBJ1-2; 7 bases line up with TRBD1. The germline V gene encodes CDR1 LNHDA and CDR2 SQIVND (reference sequence). Trimming removed 4 bases from V and 10 bases from J; junction bases left unmatched: 12. The CDR3 is 14 residues long. CDR3 nucleotide sequence: TGTGCCAGTAGTACAATCAGGGACAGTGGGCTCTACACCTTC. Protein product: CASSTIRDSGLYTF.

The chain uses TRBV30 and TRBJ2-3; D gene unclear. Trimming left V 0 bases short and J 6 bases short, with 7 bases between. The germline gives CDR1 GTSNPN, CDR2 SVGIG (reference sequence). This CDR3 is 12 amino acids long. In DNA form, the CDR3 reads TGTGCCTGGAGTGTCGTCCGGGATACGCAGTATTTT. Translating gives CAWSVVRDTQYF.

The chain combines TRBV6-1 with TRBJ1-6; 9 nucleotides align to TRBD1. The CDR3 has 17 residues. Germline V gene data show CDR1 as MNHNS and CDR2 as SASEGT. Trimming removed 4 bases from V and 5 bases from J; junction bases left unmatched: 9. As DNA, the CDR3 is TGTGCCAGCAGTGCCCCGCCGGGACAGGGTAATAATTCACCCCTCCACTTT. It specifies CASSAPPGQGNNSPLHF.

V usage is TRBV7-2 and J usage is TRBJ1-1, with D maybe TRBD1 (5 bases). V was clipped by 1 base and J by 4 bases, with 19 bases between them. This CDR3 comprises 17 residues. Germline CDR1 SGHTA, CDR2 FQGNSA. CDR3: CASSLGEWGGVVTEAFF. The CDR3, as DNA: TGTGCCAGCAGCTTAGGGGAGTGGGGGGGTGTGGTCACTGAAGCTTTCTTT.

The chain has TRBV18 and TRBJ2-3; 9 nucleotides agree with TRBD1. Losses at the gene ends were 3 bases for V and 4 bases for J; bases not matched to a gene: 5. CDR3 length: 15 amino acids. CDR1 is KGHSH and CDR2 is LQKENI in the germline V gene. The CDR3 is CASSPSGDRADTQYF. CDR3 in DNA: TGTGCCAGCTCACCTTCCGGGGACAGGGCAGATACGCAGTATTTT.

The chain has TRBV7-3 and TRBJ2-3; possibly TRBD2 for D (6 bases). This CDR3 has 15 residues. Germline CDR1 and CDR2: SGHTA and FQGTGA. Trimming took off 1 base at V and 4 bases at J, with 12 bases between the two ends. Written as DNA, the CDR3 is TGTGCCAGCAGCTTAAGCGGGGCGGTGGCAGATACGCAGTATTTT. Its translation is CASSLSGAVADTQYF.

This clone was detected a few times. The genes are TRBV5-4 and TRBJ2-1; D not certain. The ends were cut back, 4 bases at V and 9 bases at J, with 11 bases in the middle. This CDR3 has 12 amino acids. Germline lookup yields CDR1 SGHNT and CDR2 YYREEE (reference sequence). The DNA for the CDR3 is TGTGCCAGCAGCATGCCCTTAGCTGAGCAGTTCTTC. Translation gives CASSMPLAEQFF.

This chain uses TRBV18 with TRBJ1-5, with D perhaps matching TRBD1 (6 bases). The CDR3 consists of 15 residues. V shed 1 base and J shed 6 bases, with 13 bases lying between them. Germline CDR1 and CDR2: KGHSH and LQKENI. This CDR3 is CASSPQGTSSQPQHF. The CDR3 bases are TGTGCCAGCTCACCACAGGGGACATCGAGTCAGCCCCAGCATTTT.